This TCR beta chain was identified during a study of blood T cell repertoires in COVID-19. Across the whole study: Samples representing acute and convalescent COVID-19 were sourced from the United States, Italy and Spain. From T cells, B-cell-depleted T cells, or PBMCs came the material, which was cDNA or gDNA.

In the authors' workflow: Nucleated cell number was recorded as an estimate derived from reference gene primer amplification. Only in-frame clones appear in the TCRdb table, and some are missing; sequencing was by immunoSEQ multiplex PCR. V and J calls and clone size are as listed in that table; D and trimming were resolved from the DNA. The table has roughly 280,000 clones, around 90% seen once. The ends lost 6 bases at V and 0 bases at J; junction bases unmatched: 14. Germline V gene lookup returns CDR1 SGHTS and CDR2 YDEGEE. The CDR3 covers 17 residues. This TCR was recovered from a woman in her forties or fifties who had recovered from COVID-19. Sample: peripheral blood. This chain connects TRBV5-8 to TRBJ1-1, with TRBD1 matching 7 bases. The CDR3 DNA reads TGTGCCAGCATCCTGATACAGGGGATGAGGATGAACACTGAAGCTTTCTTT. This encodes CASILIQGMRMNTEAFF.